This T cell receptor (beta chain) was sequenced for a study of T cell responses to AZD1222 COVID-19 vaccine. Some clones are missing from TCRdb's copy, which holds only in-frame ones; the method was immunoSEQ multiplex PCR. The data contain 140,000 to 150,000 clones, approximately 94% of them singletons. Whole-study results and caveats: Baseline antibody screening turned up just six seropositive AZD1222 recipients. Along spike, vaccine-associated CD4 TCRs were found throughout, with dominance at 160-218 and 743-854. White British ancestry dominated among donors, who included more females, and clonal diversity was possibly underestimated.

There are 15 residues in the CDR3. The junction had 2 bases not matched to a gene; V was cut back by 3 bases and J by 2 bases. Germline CDR1 and CDR2: MGHRA and YSYEKL. With regard to this clone: What it binds is not known.

The TCR was taken from an adult in good health. The material was peripheral blood, obtained on day 0 of AZD1222 vaccination. The rearrangement joins TRBV4-1 to TRBJ1-4; 8 nucleotides line up with TRBD1. The CDR3 spells CASSQYRGTNEKLFF. CDR3 nucleotide sequence: TGCGCCAGCAGCCAGTACAGGGGGACTAATGAAAAACTGTTTTTT.